Listed below are T cell receptor beta chains from one sample, sequenced in a study of blood T cell repertoires in COVID-19. Sequencing was performed with immunoSEQ multiplex PCR; in TCRdb, only in-frame clones are kept and a portion is missing. The sample includes about 240,000 clones, more than 75% of them seen just once. Sequenced material: peripheral blood. These receptors were taken from a woman aged 35 to 49 who had recovered from COVID-19. CDR3s include the opening cysteine and the closing phenylalanine or tryptophan. D genes are given only for firm matches. Where a row states a size, it is once, few, many or the class of an expanded clone; other rows omit it.

clone_size	d_call	j_call	v_call	cdr3_nt	cdr3_aa
NA	NA	TRBJ1-1	TRBV30	TGTGCCTGGAGTGGGGAGGGAGGCACTGAAGCTTTCTTT	CAWSGEGGTEAFF
NA	TRBD2	TRBJ2-1	TRBV18	TGTGCCAGCTCACCAAGGACTAGCGGACCCTCCTACAATGAGCAGTTCTTC	CASSPRTSGPSYNEQFF
NA	NA	TRBJ2-3	TRBV24-1	TGTGCCACCAGTGATCCTAGCGCATATGGAACAGATACGCAGTATTTT	CATSDPSAYGTDTQYF
NA	TRBD1	TRBJ1-6	TRBV5-1	TGCGCCAGCAGCTTGGAGACAGGGGGCGGGAGTTCACCCCTCCACTTT	CASSLETGGGSSPLHF
NA	TRBD1	TRBJ1-1	TRBV18	TGTGCCAGCTCACCACCCCATGGACAGGGGGCCCCTGAAGCTTTCTTT	CASSPPHGQGAPEAFF
NA	NA	TRBJ1-3	TRBV3-1/TRBV3-2	TGTGCCAGCAGCCCCGGAGGCAGTCGTCGGGGAAACACCATATATTTT	CASSPGGSRRGNTIYF
NA	TRBD1	TRBJ1-1	TRBV24-1	TGTGCCACCAGTGATAGGGACAGCCGGAACACTGAAGCTTTCTTT	CATSDRDSRNTEAFF
NA	TRBD2	TRBJ2-1	TRBV19	TGTGCCAGTAGTTGGGCTAGCGGTAGCTCCTACAATGAGCAGTTCTTC	CASSWASGSSYNEQFF
NA	NA	TRBJ1-2	TRBV28	TGTGCCATCAGGAGGTTGGGCTATGGCTACACCTTC	CAIRRLGYGYTF
NA	TRBD2	TRBJ2-1	TRBV6-2/TRBV6-3	TGTGCCAGCAGCCCCCCCGGCCTAGCGGGACCCGGCTACAATGAGCAGTTCTTC	CASSPPGLAGPGYNEQFF
NA	TRBD1	TRBJ1-6	TRBV6-6	TGTGCCAGCAGTCCCGGGGGGACAGGGGGTTCACCCCTCCACTTT	CASSPGGTGGSPLHF
NA	TRBD2	TRBJ2-1	TRBV20-1	TGCAGTGCTAGTCTGTCTAGCGGGGGCAATGAGCAGTTCTTC	CSASLSSGGNEQFF
NA	NA	TRBJ2-3	TRBV6-2/TRBV6-3	TGTGCCAGCAGCCCCCCCACTGACACAGATACGCAGTATTTT	CASSPPTDTDTQYF
NA	NA	TRBJ2-5	TRBV7-2	TGTGCCAGCAGCCCCTCGAGGGCCCGAGAGACCCAGTACTTC	CASSPSRARETQYF
NA	TRBD2	TRBJ2-1	TRBV19	TGTGCCACACTAGCGGGGGGCTCTTCCTACAATGAGCAGTTCTTC	CATLAGGSSYNEQFF
NA	TRBD2	TRBJ2-1	TRBV11-3	TGTGCCAGCAGCTTGGGTAGCGGGAGGAATGAGCAGTTCTTC	CASSLGSGRNEQFF
NA	NA	TRBJ1-3	TRBV30	TGTGCCTGGACCCCCCGGCGGGGGAGCTCTGGAAACACCATATATTTT	CAWTPRRGSSGNTIYF
NA	TRBD2	TRBJ2-3	TRBV3-1/TRBV3-2	TGTGCCAGCAGCCCCCTTGGACTAGCGGGAGTGGCAGATACGCAGTATTTT	CASSPLGLAGVADTQYF
NA	TRBD1	TRBJ1-2	TRBV7-2	TGTGCCAGCAGCCCGAGTTTGGGGACAGGTGGTGGTGGCTACACCTTC	CASSPSLGTGGGGYTF
NA	NA	TRBJ1-4	TRBV6-5	TGTGCCAGCAGCCAGGGCCTTGTGCGAGAAAAACTGTTTTTT	CASSQGLVREKLFF
few	TRBD1	TRBJ1-5	TRBV28	TGTGCCAGCAGTTTGGGGCAGGGGGTTCAGCCCCAGCATTTT	CASSLGQGVQPQHF
NA	NA	TRBJ1-6	TRBV18	TGTGCCAGCTCACCCTCACCGGTAAAGAATTCACCCCTCCACTTT	CASSPSPVKNSPLHF
few	NA	TRBJ1-5	TRBV10-2	TGCGCCAGCAGTGAGTCGCGAGGTCAGCCCCAGCATTTT	CASSESRGQPQHF
once	NA	TRBJ1-2	TRBV6-5	TGTGCCAGCAGTTACCAGAGGGGGGGCGCGGGTGGCTACACCTTC	CASSYQRGGAGGYTF
NA	NA	TRBJ2-7	TRBV2	TGTGCCAGCAGTGAAGACAGAACCTACGAGCAGTACTTC	CASSEDRTYEQYF
NA	NA	TRBJ2-1	TRBV11-3	TGTGCCAGCACCCCAGGATACCGGGAGCTCAATGAGCAGTTCTTC	CASTPGYRELNEQFF
NA	NA	TRBJ1-1	TRBV20-1	TGCAGTGCTAGACTCCGTGAAGCTTTCTTT	CSARLREAFF
NA	NA	TRBJ2-3	TRBV7-2	TGTGCCAGCAGCTTAGTTCGGCGGGTCCCGGGCAATACGCAGTATTTT	CASSLVRRVPGNTQYF
NA	NA	TRBJ2-3	TRBV19	TGTGCCAGTAGTACGGTAGATACGCAGTATTTT	CASSTVDTQYF
once	TRBD1	TRBJ2-1	TRBV10-2	TGCGCCACCTCCCGGGACAGGGACCAGTTCTTC	CATSRDRDQFF
NA	TRBD2	TRBJ2-7	TRBV25-1	TGTGCCAGCAGTGAATATGTGATCGGAGCGGGAAACGAGCAGTACTTC	CASSEYVIGAGNEQYF
NA	NA	TRBJ1-1	TRBV6-5	TGTGCCAGCACCTTAGGGGTTAGCAGCACTGAAGCTTTCTTT	CASTLGVSSTEAFF
NA	NA	TRBJ2-7	TRBV9	TGTGCCAGCAGCGCCGGTAGCACGAGGTACGAGCAGTACTTC	CASSAGSTRYEQYF
NA	NA	TRBJ1-4	TRBV2	TGTGCCAGCACTGAAGTAGTGAATCAGGGAAAACTGTTTTTT	CASTEVVNQGKLFF
NA	TRBD1	TRBJ1-1	TRBV29-1	TGCAGCGTCCGGACAGGGGGCGCATTTGGCGAAGCTTTCTTT	CSVRTGGAFGEAFF
NA	NA	TRBJ2-1	TRBV6-5	TGTGCCAGCGGAGGGCAGAATGAGCAGTTCTTC	CASGGQNEQFF
few	TRBD2	TRBJ2-1	TRBV30	TGTGCCTGGACCCGGGGGGGGACTAGCGGAGTTGGGGAGCAGTTCTTC	CAWTRGGTSGVGEQFF
NA	NA	TRBJ2-5	TRBV6-6	TGTGCCAGCAGTCCCTGGGGAGGGGGGACGGAGACCCAGTACTTC	CASSPWGGGTETQYF
NA	NA	TRBJ2-3	TRBV7-9	TGTGCCAGCAGCTTAGCTCGTTTGGGCAGGGCTGATACGCAGTATTTT	CASSLARLGRADTQYF